The 17 T cell receptor beta chains reported below all come from one sample, sequenced in a study of radiation and T cells in renal cell carcinoma. Only in-frame clones appear in the TCRdb table, and some are missing; sequencing was by immunoSEQ multiplex PCR. The sample includes about 150,000 clones, approximately 91% of them seen just once. Time point of the sample: baseline pretreatment blood. Treatment here: 15 Gy SBRT to primary tumor, nephrectomy 4 weeks later. The sample consisted of blood, taken from a patient whose treatment included radiotherapy and nephrectomy. The source of these receptors is a woman aged 50 to 60 with renal cell carcinoma.

V and J are TRBV7-9 and TRBJ1-2; D ambiguous. Trimming took 11 bases from V and 6 from J, leaving 4 bases between them. This CDR3 comprises 8 residues. Germline loops: CDR1 SEHNR, CDR2 FQNEAQ (reference sequence). CDR3 nucleotides: TGTGCCGGCAATGGCTACACCTTC. Translated: CAGNGYTF.

The chain has TRBV19 and TRBJ2-2; 7 bases are a match to TRBD1. The V segment lost 5 bases and the J segment 4 bases; nucleotides outside the gene matches: 7. In germline, CDR1 is LNHDA, CDR2 SQIVND (reference sequence). The CDR3 is 15 amino acids. The DNA of the CDR3 is TGTGCCAGTAGTCCACCGACAGGGCGCACCGGGGAGCTGTTTTTT. Its protein is CASSPPTGRTGELFF.

This chain uses TRBV7-9 with TRBJ1-5, with D hard to call. Per the germline V gene, CDR1 is SEHNR and CDR2 is FQNEAQ (reference sequence). The CDR3 is 15 amino acids. Trimming stripped 5 bases from V and 2 bases from J, with 13 bases between. The CDR3 nucleotides read TGTGCCAGCAGCATCGAGGGTCGCGGCAATCAGCCCCAGCATTTT. This encodes CASSIEGRGNQPQHF.

Here the CDR3 reads CASSQGRYSGNTIYF. CDR3 coding DNA: TGCGCCAGCAGCCAAGGAAGATACTCTGGAAACACCATATATTTT. The chain carries TRBV4-3 and TRBJ1-3; D gene unclear. Looked up from germline, CDR1 is LGHNA and CDR2 is YSLEER. V was trimmed by 1 base and J by 0 bases, leaving 7 bases between them. The CDR3 extends over 15 amino acids.

V gene TRBV9 combines with J gene TRBJ2-7; 8 bases map to TRBD1. This CDR3 comprises 14 residues. Looked up from germline, CDR1 is SGDLS and CDR2 is YYNGEE. The V and J ends lost 2 bases and 1 base, in that order; junction bases with no gene match: 2. The CDR3 DNA reads TGTGCCAGCAGCGTGACAGGGGCATCCTACGAGCAGTACTTC. It specifies CASSVTGASYEQYF.

This rearrangement joins TRBV6-1 to TRBJ1-2; a weak D match, TRBD1 (5 bases). The CDR3 is 12 residues long. Germline CDR1 and CDR2: MNHNS and SASEGT. V lost 6 bases and J lost 8, with 13 bases in between. The CDR3 sequence is CASSEGWEGYTF. Here the CDR3 DNA reads TGTGCCAGCAGCGAGGGGTGGGAAGGCTACACCTTC.

The CDR3 here is CASSQSHAGVHTEAFF. CDR3 nucleotides: TGCGCCAGCAGTCAATCGCACGCAGGGGTTCACACTGAAGCTTTCTTT. This rearrangement joins TRBV23-1 to TRBJ1-1; D is perhaps TRBD1 (6 bases). TRBV23-1 carries the ORF label, with uncertain function. V was trimmed by 0 bases and J by 3 bases, leaving 14 bases between them. The CDR3 sequence is 16 residues long.

V and J are TRBV7-2 and TRBJ2-1, with TRBD2 matching over 12 bases. The CDR3 length is 14 residues. Germline V gives CDR1 SGHTA, CDR2 FQGNSA. After removal of 6 bases from V and 7 bases from J, the junction contained 4 bases not matched to a gene. The CDR3 DNA sequence: TGTGCCAGCAGTACAACTAGCGGGGGGAATGAGCAGTTCTTC. Its translation: CASSTTSGGNEQFF. The full variable domain, in which reference TRBV7-2 and TRBJ2-1 provide the parts outside the CDR3, is GAGVSQSPSNKVTEKGKDVELRCDPISGHTALYWYRQSLGQGLEFLIYFQGNSAPDKSGLPSDRFSAERTGGSVSTLTIQRTQQEDSAVYLCASSTTSGGNEQFFGPGTRLTVL.

This chain uses TRBV7-9 with TRBJ1-1, with TRBD1 identical over 9 bases. The CDR3 spans 16 residues. Looked up from germline, CDR1 is SEHNR and CDR2 is FQNEAQ (reference sequence). Losses at the gene ends were 5 bases for V and 3 bases for J; bases not matched to a gene: 10. The CDR3 DNA reads as TGTGCCAGCAGCCAAGACCCGGGACAGGGAGACACTGAAGCTTTCTTT. Translation gives CASSQDPGQGDTEAFF.

The genes are TRBV25-1 and TRBJ2-1; D remains unclear. The CDR3 loop spans 12 amino acids. Germline assignment: CDR1 MGHDK and CDR2 SYGVNS. Trimming cost V 3 bases and J 4 bases, with 4 bases left between them. The CDR3 region is CASSDMYNEQFF. DNA for the CDR3: TGTGCCAGCAGTGATATGTACAATGAGCAGTTCTTC. Complete variable domain (other parts from reference TRBV25-1 and TRBJ2-1): EADIYQTPRYLVIGTGKKITLECSQTMGHDKMYWYQQDPGMELHLIHYSYGVNSTEKGDLSSESTVSRIRTEHFPLTLESARPSHTSQYLCASSDMYNEQFFGPGTRLTVL.

The chain uses TRBV6-1 and TRBJ2-5; TRBD2 is a possible D gene (5 bases). The CDR3 has 14 residues. V gave up 6 bases and J gave up 0 bases, with 11 bases separating them. CDR1 is MNHNS, CDR2 SASEGT, per germline. For the CDR3, the DNA is TGTGCCAGCAGGCGAGGGCCGTACCAAGAGACCCAGTACTTC. As protein: CASRRGPYQETQYF.

The chain uses TRBV12-5 and TRBJ1-2; 7 bases are a match to TRBD1. CDR3 size: 19 residues. Germline V gene lookup returns CDR1 LGHNT and CDR2 FRNRAP. J lost 2 bases, V lost 1 base, and 16 bases had no gene match. Written as DNA, the CDR3 is TGTGCTAGTGGTTTGGCTAATCTCCCCCCGACAGGGAGAAACTATGGCTACACCTTC. This translates into CASGLANLPPTGRNYGYTF.

The count of this clone is one. The CDR3 region has the DNA TGTGCCAGCAGCCCACGTAAAGGGGGCTTCCCGTCCAATGAAAAACTGTTTTTT. Protein sequence: CASSPRKGGFPSNEKLFF. The rearrangement uses TRBV11-2 and TRBJ1-4, with TRBD1 matching 7 bases. The germline gives CDR1 SGHAT, CDR2 FQNNGV. The CDR3 is 18 amino acids. Unmatched junction bases numbered 17, after V lost 5 bases and J lost 5 bases.

The rearrangement uses TRBV6-5 and TRBJ2-2; D is possibly TRBD1 (6 bases). There are 15 residues in the CDR3. Between the trimmed V and J ends, which lost 2 bases and 5 bases, there was a span of 12 bases. CDR1 is MNHEY and CDR2 is SVGAGI in the germline V gene. CDR3 in DNA: TGTGCCAGCAGTTACCTTACCACAGGGACCGGGGAGCTGTTTTTT. It specifies CASSYLTTGTGELFF.

In the case of this clone: Additional DNA sequences in this sample encode the identical CDR3. This rearrangement joins TRBV18 to TRBJ2-5; D is uncertain. V was pared by 2 bases and J by 2 bases, with 6 bases between. CDR1 is KGHSH and CDR2 is LQKENI in the germline V gene. The CDR3 spans 13 residues. The CDR3 here is CASSPGLQETQYF. The DNA of the CDR3 is TGTGCCAGCTCACCAGGGTTACAAGAGACCCAGTACTTC.

This clone was recorded only once. V and J are TRBV7-2 and TRBJ2-1; D is perhaps TRBD1 or TRBD2 (7 bases each). The CDR3 has 15 amino acids. The V end was cut by 2 bases, the J end by 8 bases, with 16 bases between. From germline, CDR1 is SGHTA and CDR2 FQGNSA. CDR3 loop: CASSLSSGGDHEQFF. CDR3 in DNA: TGTGCCAGCAGCTTATCGTCAGGGGGGGATCATGAGCAGTTCTTC. Drawing the rest from reference TRBV7-2 and TRBJ2-1, the complete variable domain is GAGVSQSPSNKVTEKGKDVELRCDPISGHTALYWYRQSLGQGLEFLIYFQGNSAPDKSGLPSDRFSAERTGGSVSTLTIQRTQQEDSAVYLCASSLSSGGDHEQFFGPGTRLTVL.

The gene calls are TRBV6-5 and TRBJ2-5; 7 bases match TRBD2. After removal of 6 bases from V and 7 bases from J, the junction contained 11 bases not matched to a gene. CDR1 and CDR2 from the germline V gene are MNHEY and SVGAGI. There are 14 residues in the CDR3. CDR3 sequence (DNA): TGTGCCAGCAGAAAAAGCGGGGAAACGCGGACCCAGTACTTC. It yields the protein CASRKSGETRTQYF.